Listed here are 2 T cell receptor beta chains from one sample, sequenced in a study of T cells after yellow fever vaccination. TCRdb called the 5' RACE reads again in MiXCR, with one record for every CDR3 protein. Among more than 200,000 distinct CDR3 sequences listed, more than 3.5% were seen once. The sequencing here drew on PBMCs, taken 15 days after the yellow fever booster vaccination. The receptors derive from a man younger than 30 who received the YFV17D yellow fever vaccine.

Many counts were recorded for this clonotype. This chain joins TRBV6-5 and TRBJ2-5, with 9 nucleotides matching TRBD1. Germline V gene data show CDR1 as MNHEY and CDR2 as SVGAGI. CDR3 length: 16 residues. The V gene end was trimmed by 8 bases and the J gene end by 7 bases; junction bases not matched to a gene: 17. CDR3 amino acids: CASGTGTGLRPATQYF. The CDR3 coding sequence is TGTGCCAGCGGAACCGGGACAGGGTTACGTCCTGCGACCCAGTACTTC.

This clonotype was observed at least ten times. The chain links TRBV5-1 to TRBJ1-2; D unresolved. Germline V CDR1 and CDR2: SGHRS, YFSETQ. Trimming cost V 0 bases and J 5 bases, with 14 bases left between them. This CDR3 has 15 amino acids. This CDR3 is CASSLVIDPEYGYTF. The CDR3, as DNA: TGCGCCAGCAGCTTGGTGATTGATCCGGAGTATGGCTACACCTTC.